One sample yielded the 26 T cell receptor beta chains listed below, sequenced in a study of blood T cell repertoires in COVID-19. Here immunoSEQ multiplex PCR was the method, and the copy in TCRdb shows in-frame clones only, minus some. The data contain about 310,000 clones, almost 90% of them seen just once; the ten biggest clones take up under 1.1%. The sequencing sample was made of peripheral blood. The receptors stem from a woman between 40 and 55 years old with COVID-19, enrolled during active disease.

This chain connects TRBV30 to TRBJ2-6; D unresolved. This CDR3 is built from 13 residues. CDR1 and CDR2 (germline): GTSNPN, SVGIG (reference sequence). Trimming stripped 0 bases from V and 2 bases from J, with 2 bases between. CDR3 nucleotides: TGTGCCTGGAGTGTCGCTGGGGCCAACGTCCTGACTTTC. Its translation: CAWSVAGANVLTF. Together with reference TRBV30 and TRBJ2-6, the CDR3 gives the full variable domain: SQTIHQWPATLVQPVGSPLSLECTVEGTSNPNLYWYRQAAGRGLQLLFYSVGIGQISSEVPQNLSASRPQDRQFILSSKKLLLSDSGFYLCAWSVAGANVLTFGAGSRLTVL.

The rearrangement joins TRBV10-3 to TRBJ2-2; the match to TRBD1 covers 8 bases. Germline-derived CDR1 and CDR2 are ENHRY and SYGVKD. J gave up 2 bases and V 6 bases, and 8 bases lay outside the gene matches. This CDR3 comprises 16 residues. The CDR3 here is CAISPRAGGNTGELFF. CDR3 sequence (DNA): TGTGCCATCAGCCCTCGGGCAGGGGGCAACACCGGGGAGCTGTTTTTT.

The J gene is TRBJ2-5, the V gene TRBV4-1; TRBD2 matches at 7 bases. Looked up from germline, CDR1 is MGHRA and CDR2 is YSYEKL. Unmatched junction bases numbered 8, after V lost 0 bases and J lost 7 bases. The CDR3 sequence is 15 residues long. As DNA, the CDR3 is TGCGCCAGCAGCCAAGAGGCAACTAGCGCGGGGACCCAGTACTTC. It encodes CASSQEATSAGTQYF.

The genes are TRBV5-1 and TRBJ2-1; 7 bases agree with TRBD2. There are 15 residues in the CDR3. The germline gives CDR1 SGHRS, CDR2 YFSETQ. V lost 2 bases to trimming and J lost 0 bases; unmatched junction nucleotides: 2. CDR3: CASSFPSGSYNEQFF. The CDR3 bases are TGCGCCAGCAGCTTCCCTAGCGGCTCCTACAATGAGCAGTTCTTC.

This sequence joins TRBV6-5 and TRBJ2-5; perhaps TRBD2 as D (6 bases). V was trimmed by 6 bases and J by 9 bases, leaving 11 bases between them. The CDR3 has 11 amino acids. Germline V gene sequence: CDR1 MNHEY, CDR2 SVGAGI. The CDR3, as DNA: TGTGCCAGCAGGGCTAGCGCCGCCCAGTACTTC. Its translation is CASRASAAQYF.

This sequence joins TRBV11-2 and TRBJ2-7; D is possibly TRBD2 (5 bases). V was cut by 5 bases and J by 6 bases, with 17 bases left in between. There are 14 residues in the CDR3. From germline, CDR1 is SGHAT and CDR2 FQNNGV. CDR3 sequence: CASSTPTRNSEQYF. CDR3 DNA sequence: TGTGCCAGCAGCACACCAACTAGAAACAGCGAGCAGTACTTC. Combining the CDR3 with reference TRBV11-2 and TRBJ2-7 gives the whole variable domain EAGVAQSPRYKIIEKRQSVAFWCNPISGHATLYWYQQILGQGPKLLIQFQNNGVVDDSQLPKDRFSAERLKGVDSTLKIQPAKLEDSAVYLCASSTPTRNSEQYFGPGTRLTVT.

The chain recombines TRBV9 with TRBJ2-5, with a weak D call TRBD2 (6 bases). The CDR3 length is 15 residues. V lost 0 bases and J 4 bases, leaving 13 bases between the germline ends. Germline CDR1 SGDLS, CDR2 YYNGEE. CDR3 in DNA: TGTGCCAGCAGCGTAGTGGGCCTCGGGGGAGAGACCCAGTACTTC. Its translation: CASSVVGLGGETQYF.

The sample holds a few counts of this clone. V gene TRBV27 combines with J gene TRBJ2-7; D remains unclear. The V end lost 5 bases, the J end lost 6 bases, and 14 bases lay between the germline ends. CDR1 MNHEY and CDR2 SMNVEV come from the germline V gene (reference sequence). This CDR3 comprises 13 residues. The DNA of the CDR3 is TGTGCCAGCAGTGATTCCCGGGTCGGCGAGCAGTACTTC. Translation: CASSDSRVGEQYF.

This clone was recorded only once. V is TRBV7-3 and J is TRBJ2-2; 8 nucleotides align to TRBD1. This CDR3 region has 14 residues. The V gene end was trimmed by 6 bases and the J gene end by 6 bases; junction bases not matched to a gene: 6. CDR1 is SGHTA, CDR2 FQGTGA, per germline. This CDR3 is CASSWTGQAGELFF. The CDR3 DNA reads TGTGCCAGCAGTTGGACAGGGCAGGCCGGGGAGCTGTTTTTT.

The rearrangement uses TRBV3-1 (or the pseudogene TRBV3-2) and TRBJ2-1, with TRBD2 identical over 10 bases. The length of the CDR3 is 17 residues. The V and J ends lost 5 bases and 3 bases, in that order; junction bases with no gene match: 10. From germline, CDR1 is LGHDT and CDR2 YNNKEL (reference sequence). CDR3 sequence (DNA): TGTGCCAGCAGCTACCGAGGAGCGGGAGGGCTCTACAATGAGCAGTTCTTC. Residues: CASSYRGAGGLYNEQFF.

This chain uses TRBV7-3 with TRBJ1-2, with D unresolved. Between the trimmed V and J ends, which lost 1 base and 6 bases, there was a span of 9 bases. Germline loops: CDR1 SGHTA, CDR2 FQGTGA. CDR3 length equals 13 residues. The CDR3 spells CASSLMAGNGYTF. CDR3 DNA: TGTGCCAGCAGCTTAATGGCGGGGAATGGCTACACCTTC.

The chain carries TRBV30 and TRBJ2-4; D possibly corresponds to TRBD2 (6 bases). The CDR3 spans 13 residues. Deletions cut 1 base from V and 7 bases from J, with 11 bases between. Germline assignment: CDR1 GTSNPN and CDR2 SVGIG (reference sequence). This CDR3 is CAWSETGVNIQYF. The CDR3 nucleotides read TGTGCCTGGAGTGAAACGGGAGTGAACATTCAGTACTTC.

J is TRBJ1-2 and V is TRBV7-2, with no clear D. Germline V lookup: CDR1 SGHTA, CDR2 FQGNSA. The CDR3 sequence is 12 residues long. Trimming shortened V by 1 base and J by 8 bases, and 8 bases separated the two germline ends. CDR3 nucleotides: TGTGCCAGCAGCTTAGGTGTAGTGGGCTACACCTTC. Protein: CASSLGVVGYTF.

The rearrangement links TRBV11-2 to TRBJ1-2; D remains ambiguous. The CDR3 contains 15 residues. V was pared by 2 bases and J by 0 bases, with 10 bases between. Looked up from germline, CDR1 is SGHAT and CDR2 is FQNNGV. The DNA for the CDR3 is TGTGCCAGCAGCTTAAGCCCAGACACTAACTATGGCTACACCTTC. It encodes CASSLSPDTNYGYTF.

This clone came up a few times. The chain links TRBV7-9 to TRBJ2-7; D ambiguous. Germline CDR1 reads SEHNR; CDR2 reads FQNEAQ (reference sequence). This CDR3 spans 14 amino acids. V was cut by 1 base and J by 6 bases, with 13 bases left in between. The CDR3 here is CASSLGSREVEQYF. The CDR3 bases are TGTGCCAGCAGCTTAGGAAGTAGAGAGGTCGAGCAGTACTTC.

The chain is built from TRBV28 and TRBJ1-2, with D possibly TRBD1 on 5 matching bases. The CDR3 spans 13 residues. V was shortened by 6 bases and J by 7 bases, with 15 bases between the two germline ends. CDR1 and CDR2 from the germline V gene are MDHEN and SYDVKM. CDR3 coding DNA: TGTGCCAGCAGCCCCGGGACTACGGCTGGCTACACCTTC. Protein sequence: CASSPGTTAGYTF.

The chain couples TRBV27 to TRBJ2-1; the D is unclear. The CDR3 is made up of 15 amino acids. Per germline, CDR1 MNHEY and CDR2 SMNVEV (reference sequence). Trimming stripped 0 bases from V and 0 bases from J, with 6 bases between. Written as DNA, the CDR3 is TGTGCCAGCAGTTTATCACCACTCTCCTACAATGAGCAGTTCTTC. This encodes CASSLSPLSYNEQFF.

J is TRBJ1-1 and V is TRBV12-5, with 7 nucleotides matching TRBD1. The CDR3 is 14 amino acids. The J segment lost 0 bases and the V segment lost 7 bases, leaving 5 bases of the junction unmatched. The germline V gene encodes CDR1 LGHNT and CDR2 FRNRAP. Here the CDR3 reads CASAGTAMNTEAFF. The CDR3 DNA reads TGTGCTAGTGCCGGGACAGCGATGAACACTGAAGCTTTCTTT.

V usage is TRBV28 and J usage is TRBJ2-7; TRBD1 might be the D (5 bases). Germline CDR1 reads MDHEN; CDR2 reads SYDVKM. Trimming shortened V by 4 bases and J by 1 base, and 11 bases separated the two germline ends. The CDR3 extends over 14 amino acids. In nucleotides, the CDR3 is TGTGCCAGCAGTTACAGGTCCTTGTCCTACGAGCAGTACTTC. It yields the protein CASSYRSLSYEQYF.

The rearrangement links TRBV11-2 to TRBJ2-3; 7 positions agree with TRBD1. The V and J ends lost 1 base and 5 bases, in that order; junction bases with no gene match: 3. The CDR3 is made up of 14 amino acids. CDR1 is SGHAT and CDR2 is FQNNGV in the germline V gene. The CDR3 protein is CASSLAGGGDTQYF. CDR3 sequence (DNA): TGTGCCAGCAGCTTAGCAGGGGGTGGAGATACGCAGTATTTT. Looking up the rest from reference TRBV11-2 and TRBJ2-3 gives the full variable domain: EAGVAQSPRYKIIEKRQSVAFWCNPISGHATLYWYQQILGQGPKLLIQFQNNGVVDDSQLPKDRFSAERLKGVDSTLKIQPAKLEDSAVYLCASSLAGGGDTQYFGPGTRLTVL.

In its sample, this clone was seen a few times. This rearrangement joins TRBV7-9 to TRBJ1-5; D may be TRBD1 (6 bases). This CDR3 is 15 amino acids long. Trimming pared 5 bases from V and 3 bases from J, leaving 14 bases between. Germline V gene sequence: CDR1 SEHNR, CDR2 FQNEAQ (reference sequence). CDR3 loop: CASSQSWDINQPQHF. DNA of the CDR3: TGTGCCAGCAGCCAATCCTGGGACATCAATCAGCCCCAGCATTTT.

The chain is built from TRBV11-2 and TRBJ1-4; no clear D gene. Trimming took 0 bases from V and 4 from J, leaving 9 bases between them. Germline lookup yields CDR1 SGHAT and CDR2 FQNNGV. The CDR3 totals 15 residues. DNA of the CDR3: TGTGCCAGCAGCTTAGACGGTTCCTTTAATGAAAAACTGTTTTTT. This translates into CASSLDGSFNEKLFF.

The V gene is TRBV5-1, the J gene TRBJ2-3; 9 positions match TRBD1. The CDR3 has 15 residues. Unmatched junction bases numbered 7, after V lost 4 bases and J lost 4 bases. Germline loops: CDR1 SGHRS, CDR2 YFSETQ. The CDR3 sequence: CASSTSGQGPDTQYF. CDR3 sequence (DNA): TGCGCCAGCAGCACCTCGGGACAGGGCCCAGATACGCAGTATTTT.

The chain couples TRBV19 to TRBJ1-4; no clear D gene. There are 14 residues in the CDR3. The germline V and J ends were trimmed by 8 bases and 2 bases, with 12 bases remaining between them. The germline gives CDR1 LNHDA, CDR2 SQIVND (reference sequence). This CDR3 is CASSPSETNEKLFF. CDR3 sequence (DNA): TGTGCCAGTTCCCCTTCGGAGACTAATGAAAAACTGTTTTTT.

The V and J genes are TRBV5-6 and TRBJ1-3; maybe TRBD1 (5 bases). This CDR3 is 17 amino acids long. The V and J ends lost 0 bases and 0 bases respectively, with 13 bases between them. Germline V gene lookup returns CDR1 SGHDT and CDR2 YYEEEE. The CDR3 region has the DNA TGTGCCAGCAGCTTGGAAAGACAGCCCCTCTCTGGAAACACCATATATTTT. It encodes CASSLERQPLSGNTIYF.

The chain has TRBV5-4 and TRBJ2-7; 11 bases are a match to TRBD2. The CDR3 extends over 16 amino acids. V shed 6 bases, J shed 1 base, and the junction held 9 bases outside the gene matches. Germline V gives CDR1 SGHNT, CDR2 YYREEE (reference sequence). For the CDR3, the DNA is TGTGCCAGCAACCGGGGAGCTAGCGGGGGGTCCTACGAGCAGTACTTC. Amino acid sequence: CASNRGASGGSYEQYF.